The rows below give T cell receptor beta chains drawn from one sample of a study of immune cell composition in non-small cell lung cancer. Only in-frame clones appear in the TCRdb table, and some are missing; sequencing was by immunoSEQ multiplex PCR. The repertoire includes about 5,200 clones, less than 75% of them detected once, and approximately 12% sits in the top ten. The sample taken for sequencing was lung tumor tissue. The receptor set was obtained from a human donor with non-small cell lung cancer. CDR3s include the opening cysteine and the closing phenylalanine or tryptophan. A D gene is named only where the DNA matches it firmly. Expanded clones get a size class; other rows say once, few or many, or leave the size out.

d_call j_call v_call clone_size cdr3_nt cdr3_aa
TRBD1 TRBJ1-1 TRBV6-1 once TGTGCCACCTTGACAGGGGGGAACACTGAAGCTTTCTTT CATLTGGNTEAFF
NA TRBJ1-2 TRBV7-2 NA TGTGCCAGCAGCTTTAATCGGGGCTATGGCTACACCTTC CASSFNRGYGYTF
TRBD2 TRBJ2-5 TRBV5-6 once TGTGCCAGCAGCTTGTCAGCGGGAAGGAAGACCCAGTACTTC CASSLSAGRKTQYF
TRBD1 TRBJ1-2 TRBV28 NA TGTGCCAGCACCCCGGGACAGGTCTATGGCTACACCTTC CASTPGQVYGYTF
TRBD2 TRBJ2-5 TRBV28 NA TGTGCCAGCAGTTTCGTAGCGGGACTCCAAGAGACCCAGTACTTC CASSFVAGLQETQYF
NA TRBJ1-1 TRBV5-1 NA TGCGCCAGCAGCTTGCCGGGTCTCACTGAAGCTTTCTTT CASSLPGLTEAFF
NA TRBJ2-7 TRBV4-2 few TGTGCCAGCAGCCAAGATCCCAACTACGAGCAGTACTTC CASSQDPNYEQYF
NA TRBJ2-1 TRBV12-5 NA TGTGCTAGTGGTTTGGTAGTGGGGAGGAGACCCAATGAGCAGTTCTTC CASGLVVGRRPNEQFF
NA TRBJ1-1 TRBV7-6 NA TGTGCCGGCAGACAGCCGATGGAAGCTTTCTTT CAGRQPMEAFF
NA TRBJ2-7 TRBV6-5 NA TGTGCCAGCATGGCCGATTACTACGAGCAGTACTTC CASMADYYEQYF
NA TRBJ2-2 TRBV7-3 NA TGTGCCAGCAGCTTAACAGGGGGGGGTTCCGGGGAGCTGTTTTTT CASSLTGGGSGELFF
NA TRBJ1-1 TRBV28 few TGTGCCAGCAGTCGCGGCCGGATCACTGAAGCTTTCTTT CASSRGRITEAFF
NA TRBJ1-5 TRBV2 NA TGTGCTTCCCAGGGTTTGGGCTGGCAGCCCCAGCATTTT CASQGLGWQPQHF
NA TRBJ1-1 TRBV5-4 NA TGTGCCAGCAGAAAACTGGGGACTCGAGAGGAGACTGAAGCTTTCTTT CASRKLGTREETEAFF
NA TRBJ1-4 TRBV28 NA TGTGCCAGCAGTGGACACCTTAATGAAAAACTGTTTTTT CASSGHLNEKLFF
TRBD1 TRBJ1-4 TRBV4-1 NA TGCGCCAGCAGCCAGTCGGTCGGCAGGGGGATTGAAAAACTGTTTTTT CASSQSVGRGIEKLFF
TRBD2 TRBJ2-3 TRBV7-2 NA TGTGCCAGCAGCTTTGGCGGGAGTCGGTCAGATACGCAGTATTTT CASSFGGSRSDTQYF
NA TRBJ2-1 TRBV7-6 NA TGTGCCAGCAGCTTAAACGGCAACTATCCCAATGAGCAGTTCTTC CASSLNGNYPNEQFF
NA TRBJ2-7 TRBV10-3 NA TGTGCCATGAACCGGGCCCTGGAGGACGAGCAGTACTTC CAMNRALEDEQYF
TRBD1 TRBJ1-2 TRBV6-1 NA TGTGCCAGCAGTGGGACAGGTCCCCGCTACACCTTC CASSGTGPRYTF
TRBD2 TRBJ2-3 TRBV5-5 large TGTGCCAGTGCTGGCGGGAGAGGGGCAGATACGCAGTATTTT CASAGGRGADTQYF
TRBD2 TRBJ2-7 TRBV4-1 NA TGCGCCAGCAGCCAGATGGGGGGGTTCGAGCAGTACTTC CASSQMGGFEQYF
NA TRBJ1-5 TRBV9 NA TGTGCCAGCAGCCCCTTTCAGGGTTTCAATCAGCCCCAGCATTTT CASSPFQGFNQPQHF
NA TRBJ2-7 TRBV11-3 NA TGTGCCAGCAGCTTAGAGGTGGGAGGTTGGGGCGAGCAGTACTTC CASSLEVGGWGEQYF
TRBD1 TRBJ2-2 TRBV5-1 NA TGCGCCAGCAGCATCGGGACAGGGGGAACCGGGGAGCTGTTTTTT CASSIGTGGTGELFF
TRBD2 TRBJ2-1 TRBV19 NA TGTGCCAGTACCCCCGCGGTAGCGGGAGGGTCCTACAATGAGCAGTTCTTC CASTPAVAGGSYNEQFF